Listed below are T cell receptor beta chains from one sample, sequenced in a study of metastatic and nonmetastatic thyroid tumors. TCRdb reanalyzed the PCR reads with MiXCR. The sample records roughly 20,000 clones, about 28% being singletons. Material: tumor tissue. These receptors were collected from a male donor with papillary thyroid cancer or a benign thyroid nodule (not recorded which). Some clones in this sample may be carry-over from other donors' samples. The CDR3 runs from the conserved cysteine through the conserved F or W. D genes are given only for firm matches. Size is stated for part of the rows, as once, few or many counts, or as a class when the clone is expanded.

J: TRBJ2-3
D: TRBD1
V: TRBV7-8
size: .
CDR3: CASQRDRGADTQYF
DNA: TGTGCCAGCCAAAGGGACAGGGGGGCAGATACGCAGTATTTT

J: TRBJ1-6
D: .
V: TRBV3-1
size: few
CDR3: CASSPGESYNSPLHF
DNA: TGTGCCAGCAGCCCAGGCGAGTCCTATAATTCACCCCTCCACTTT

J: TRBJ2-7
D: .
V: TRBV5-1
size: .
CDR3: CASSIRRDGHEQYF
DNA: TGCGCCAGCAGCATACGCCGGGACGGGCACGAGCAGTACTTC

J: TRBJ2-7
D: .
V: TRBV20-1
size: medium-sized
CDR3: CSAWRPTYEQYF
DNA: TGCAGTGCGTGGCGACCCACCTACGAGCAGTACTTC

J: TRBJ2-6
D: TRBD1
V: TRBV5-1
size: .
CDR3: CASSLASGQGKRRANVLTF
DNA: TGCGCCAGCAGCTTGGCCTCGGGACAGGGGAAAAGGAGGGCCAACGTCCTGACTTTC

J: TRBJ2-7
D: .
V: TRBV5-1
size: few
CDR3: CASSLALGTYEQYF
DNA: TGCGCCAGCAGCTTGGCCTTAGGGACCTACGAGCAGTACTTC

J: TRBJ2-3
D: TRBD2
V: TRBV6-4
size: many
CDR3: CASSDASGTDTQYF
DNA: TGTGCCAGCAGTGACGCTAGCGGGACAGATACGCAGTATTTT

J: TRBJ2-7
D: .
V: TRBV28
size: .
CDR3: CASSPGGTGKEQYF
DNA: TGTGCCAGCAGTCCGGGGGGGACAGGGAAAGAGCAGTACTTC

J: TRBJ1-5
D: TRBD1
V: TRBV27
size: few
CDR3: CASRPQGWYPQHF
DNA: TGTGCCAGCAGACCACAGGGGTGGTATCCCCAGCATTTT

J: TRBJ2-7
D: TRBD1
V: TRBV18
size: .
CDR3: CASSPPGTGVLYEQYF
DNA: TGTGCCAGCTCACCACCCGGGACAGGGGTTTTGTACGAGCAGTACTTC

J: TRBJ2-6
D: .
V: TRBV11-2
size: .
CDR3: CASIQPGGGANVLTF
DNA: TGTGCCAGCATCCAGCCCGGTGGTGGGGCCAACGTCCTGACTTTC

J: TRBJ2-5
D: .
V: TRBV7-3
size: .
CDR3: CASSLLFGETQYF
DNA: TGTGCCAGCAGCTTACTTTTTGGGGAGACCCAGTACTTC

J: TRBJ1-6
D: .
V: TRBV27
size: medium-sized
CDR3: CASSLNRASPLHF
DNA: TGTGCCAGCAGTCTCAACAGGGCTTCACCCCTCCACTTT

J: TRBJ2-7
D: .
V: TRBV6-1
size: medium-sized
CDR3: CASSSSDAYEQYF
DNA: TGTGCCAGCAGTAGTAGCGACGCCTACGAGCAGTACTTC

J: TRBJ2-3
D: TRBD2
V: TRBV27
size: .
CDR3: CTSTSGLALADTQYF
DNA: TGTACCAGCACCTCAGGACTAGCGTTGGCAGATACGCAGTATTTT

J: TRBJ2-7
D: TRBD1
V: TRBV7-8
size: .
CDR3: CASSSWDRVYEQYF
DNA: TGTGCCAGCAGCTCGTGGGACAGGGTCTACGAGCAGTACTTC

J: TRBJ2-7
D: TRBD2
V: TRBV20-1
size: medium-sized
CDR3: CSARAHSGRDYEQYF
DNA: TGCAGTGCTAGAGCCCATAGCGGGAGGGACTACGAGCAGTACTTC

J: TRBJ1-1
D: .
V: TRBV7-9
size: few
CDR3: CASRQQGLEAFF
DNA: TGTGCCAGCAGACAACAGGGCCTTGAAGCTTTCTTT

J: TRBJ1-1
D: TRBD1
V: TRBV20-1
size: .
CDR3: CGALPGTGNTEAFF
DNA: TGCGGTGCTCTCCCAGGGACAGGCAACACTGAAGCTTTCTTT

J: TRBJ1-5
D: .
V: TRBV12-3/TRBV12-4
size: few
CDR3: CASSLGGEQPQHF
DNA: TGTGCCAGCAGTTTAGGGGGGGAGCAGCCCCAGCATTTT

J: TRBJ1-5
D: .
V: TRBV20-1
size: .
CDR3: CSARYGDDQPQHF
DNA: TGCAGTGCTAGATATGGGGATGATCAGCCCCAGCATTTT

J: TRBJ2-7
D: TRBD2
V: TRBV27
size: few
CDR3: CASSFRLAGVYEQYF
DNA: TGTGCCAGCAGTTTTAGACTAGCGGGGGTTTACGAGCAGTACTTC

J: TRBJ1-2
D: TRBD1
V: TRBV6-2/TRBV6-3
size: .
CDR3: CASSYPPDRVYGYTF
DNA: TGTGCCAGCAGTTACCCCCCGGACAGGGTCTATGGCTACACCTTC

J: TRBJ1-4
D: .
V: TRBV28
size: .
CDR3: CASSLWGRGDEKLFF
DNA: TGTGCCAGCAGTTTATGGGGCCGAGGAGATGAAAAACTGTTTTTT

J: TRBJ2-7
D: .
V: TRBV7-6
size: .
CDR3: CASSHSGSEQYF
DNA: TGTGCCAGTTCCCATAGCGGCAGCGAGCAGTACTTC

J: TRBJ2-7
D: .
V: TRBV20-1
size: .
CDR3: CSAPYRVLYEQYF
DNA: TGCAGTGCCCCGTACAGGGTCCTCTACGAGCAGTACTTC

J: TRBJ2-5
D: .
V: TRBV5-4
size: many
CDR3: CASSLAEANRETQYF
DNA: TGTGCCAGCAGCTTGGCCGAGGCAAACCGAGAGACCCAGTACTTC

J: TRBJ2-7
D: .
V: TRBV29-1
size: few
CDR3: CSVVMARVRAYEQYF
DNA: TGCAGCGTTGTCATGGCAAGAGTAAGGGCCTACGAGCAGTACTTC

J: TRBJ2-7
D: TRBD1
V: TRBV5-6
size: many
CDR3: CASSPDRDGYEQYF
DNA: TGTGCCAGCAGCCCCGACAGGGATGGATACGAGCAGTACTTC

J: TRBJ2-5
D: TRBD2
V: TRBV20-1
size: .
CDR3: CSARDGVAGETQYF
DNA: TGCAGTGCTAGAGATGGGGTAGCGGGGGAGACCCAGTACTTC

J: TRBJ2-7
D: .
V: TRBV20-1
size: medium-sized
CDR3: CSASHSQGFYEQYF
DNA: TGCAGTGCTAGTCATTCCCAGGGCTTCTACGAGCAGTACTTC

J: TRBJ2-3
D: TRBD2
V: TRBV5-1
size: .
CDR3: CASSLSPSGSTDTQYF
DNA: TGCGCCAGCAGCTTGTCGCCTAGCGGGAGCACAGATACGCAGTATTTT

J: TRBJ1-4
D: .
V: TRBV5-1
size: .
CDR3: CASSSGGDEKLFF
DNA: TGCGCCAGCAGCTCCGGGGGGGATGAAAAACTGTTTTTT

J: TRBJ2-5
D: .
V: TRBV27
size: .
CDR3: CAGYHLGEEETQYF
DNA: TGTGCCGGCTATCACCTAGGGGAAGAAGAAACCCAGTACTTC

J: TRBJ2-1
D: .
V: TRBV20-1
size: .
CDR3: CSARDIGGRRVNEQFF
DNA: TGCAGTGCTAGAGACATAGGGGGGAGGAGGGTCAATGAGCAGTTCTTC

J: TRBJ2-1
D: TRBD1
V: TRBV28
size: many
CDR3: CASSLPGGRYNEQFF
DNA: TGTGCCAGCAGTTTACCAGGGGGACGTTACAATGAGCAGTTCTTC

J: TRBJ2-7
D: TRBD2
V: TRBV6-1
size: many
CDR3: CASRPGLAYEQYF
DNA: TGTGCCAGCAGGCCGGGACTAGCTTACGAGCAGTACTTC

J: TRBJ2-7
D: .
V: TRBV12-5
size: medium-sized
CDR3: CASAHGTGNYEQYF
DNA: TGTGCTAGTGCCCACGGGACGGGGAACTACGAGCAGTACTTC

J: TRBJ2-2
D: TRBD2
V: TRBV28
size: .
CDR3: CASSLKRIKAGGRNTGELFF
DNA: TGTGCCAGCAGTTTAAAACGCATTAAAGCGGGAGGAAGGAACACCGGGGAGCTGTTTTTT

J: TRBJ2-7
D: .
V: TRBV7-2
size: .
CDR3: CASSLVGEQYF
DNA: TGTGCCAGCAGCTTAGTGGGCGAGCAGTACTTC

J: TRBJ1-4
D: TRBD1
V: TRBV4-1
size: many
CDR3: CASSYRDRSNEKLFF
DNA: TGCGCCAGCAGCTACCGGGACAGGAGTAATGAAAAACTGTTTTTT

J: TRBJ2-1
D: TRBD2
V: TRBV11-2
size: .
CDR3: CASSWGVLAGGSYNEQFF
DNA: TGTGCCAGCAGCTGGGGGGTGCTAGCGGGAGGATCCTACAATGAGCAGTTCTTC

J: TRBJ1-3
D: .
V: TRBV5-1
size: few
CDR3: CASSLQQEPGVDTIYF
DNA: TGCGCCAGCAGCCTGCAACAGGAACCGGGAGTAGACACCATATATTTT

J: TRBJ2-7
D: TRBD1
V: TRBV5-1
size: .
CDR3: CASSLPLTGVNEQYF
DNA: TGCGCCAGCAGCTTGCCGCTGACAGGGGTAAACGAGCAGTACTTC

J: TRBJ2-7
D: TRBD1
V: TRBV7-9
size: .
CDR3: CASIPRTGGFYEQYF
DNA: TGTGCCAGCATCCCGAGGACAGGGGGATTCTACGAGCAGTACTTC

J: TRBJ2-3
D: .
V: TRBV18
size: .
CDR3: CASSPPSSADTQYF
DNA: TGTGCCAGCTCACCACCTTCGAGTGCAGATACGCAGTATTTT

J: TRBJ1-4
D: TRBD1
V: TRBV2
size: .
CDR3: CASGGQDNEKLFF
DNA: TGTGCCAGCGGAGGACAGGATAATGAAAAACTGTTTTTT

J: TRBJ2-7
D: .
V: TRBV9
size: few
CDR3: CASSVDLGEYEQYF
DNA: TGTGCCAGCAGCGTAGATTTAGGGGAATACGAGCAGTACTTC

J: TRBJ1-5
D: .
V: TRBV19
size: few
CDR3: CASSILGGGQPQHF
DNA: TGTGCCAGTAGTATTCTGGGCGGGGGTCAGCCCCAGCATTTT

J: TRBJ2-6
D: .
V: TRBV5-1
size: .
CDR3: CASSPRGGASGANVLTF
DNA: TGCGCCAGCAGCCCCCGTGGGGGCGCATCTGGGGCCAACGTCCTGACTTTC

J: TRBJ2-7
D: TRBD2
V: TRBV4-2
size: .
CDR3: CASSQDPSGDYEQYF
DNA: TGTGCCAGCAGCCAAGACCCTAGCGGTGACTACGAGCAGTACTTC